This TCR beta chain is from a study of blood T cell repertoires in COVID-19. Study-wide background: COVID-19 samples collected from the United States, Italy and Spain covered acute and convalescent phases. T cells, B-cell-depleted T cells, or PBMCs supplied cDNA or gDNA.

V lost 9 bases and J lost 2; bases outside the gene matches: 12. Germline V gene sequence: CDR1 LNHNV, CDR2 YYDKDF (reference sequence). The CDR3 contains 15 residues. Source study methods: Reference gene primer amplification in the assay estimated nucleated cell counts. TCRdb's copy holds only in-frame clones and misses some; the assay was immunoSEQ multiplex PCR. That table gives V, J and clone size, and the DNA gave D and trimming. The sample shows about 250,000 clones, about 91% of them seen only once. The source is a man older than 75 with acute or convalescent COVID-19. The material sequenced was peripheral blood. The chain joins TRBV15 to TRBJ2-7; 8 bases align to TRBD1. Written as DNA, the CDR3 is TGTGCCACGTCTATAAGGACAGGGATCGCCTACGAGCAGTACTTC. Protein: CATSIRTGIAYEQYF.